A selection of T cell receptor beta chains follows, all from one sample in a study of shared clonotypes between healthy human individuals. The method was immunoSEQ multiplex PCR; TCRdb's version includes in-frame clones alone and lacks a portion of them. This repertoire shows roughly 680,000 clones, approximately 77% found once; its top ten account for around 1.7%. Sequences were obtained from memory CD4+ T cells sorted from blood. The receptor set was obtained from a woman in her twenties or thirties in good health. Both conserved end residues are part of each CDR3. D genes are given only for firm matches. A row's size may be missing; if present it is once, few, many or a size class.

once	TRBV14	-	TRBJ1-1	TGTGCCAGCAGCCAAGTGCTGAACACTGAAGCTTTCTTT	CASSQVLNTEAFF
once	TRBV6-6	-	TRBJ1-3	TGTGCCAGCAGACCCATGACAGGTCCAGGAAGCACCATATATTTT	CASRPMTGPGSTIYF
once	TRBV5-1	-	TRBJ2-3	TGCGCCAGCAGCAATGGCCGGGTGGGCACAGATACGCAGTATTTT	CASSNGRVGTDTQYF
-	TRBV19	-	TRBJ1-1	TGTGCCAGTAGTAGGTCACCAACGAACACTGAAGCTTTCTTT	CASSRSPTNTEAFF
-	TRBV7-2	-	TRBJ2-3	TGTGCCAGCAGCCGCACAGATACGCAGTATTTT	CASSRTDTQYF
once	TRBV2	TRBD1	TRBJ2-6	TGTGCCAGCAAGTCCGGGACAGGGACCTTCTCTGGGGCCAACGTCCTGACTTTC	CASKSGTGTFSGANVLTF
once	TRBV9	TRBD2	TRBJ2-1	TGTGCCAGCAGCGGGGGTGGACTAGCGGGATGGCGGCCTCGTTATACGGTACACTACAATGAGCAGTTCTTC	CASSGGGLAGWRPRYTVHYNEQFF
-	TRBV7-2	-	TRBJ2-5	TGTGCCAGCAGCCAACAGGAGAGGGATCGGGGGACCCAGTACTTC	CASSQQERDRGTQYF
-	TRBV7-5	-	TRBJ2-5	TGTGTCAGAAGCTTAGGGAGGGGGTTGCGGACCCAGTACTTC	CVRSLGRGLRTQYF
-	TRBV6-5	TRBD1	TRBJ2-7	TGTGCCAGCACCGGGGCAGGGGGATACGAGCAGTACTTC	CASTGAGGYEQYF
-	TRBV11-2	TRBD2	TRBJ2-3	TGTGCCAGCAGAAGCGGGAGTGGCACAGATACGCAGTATTTT	CASRSGSGTDTQYF
-	TRBV19	TRBD1	TRBJ2-5	TGTGCCAGTAGTAGACAGGGAGAGACCCAGTACTTC	CASSRQGETQYF
-	TRBV7-2	TRBD1	TRBJ1-2	TGTGCCAGCAGCGAAGACAGGGGGCGACCTAACTATGGCTACACCTTC	CASSEDRGRPNYGYTF